This T cell receptor (beta chain) came from a study of response to subunit inactivated influenza vaccine (dated by TCRdb to the late 2010s). With respect to the entire study: To follow how T cells responded to a trivalent subunit inactivated influenza vaccine, the researchers relied on deep quantitative profiling of the T cell receptor repertoire. The research as a whole found: It was suggested by the authors that each seasonal influenza vaccination may recruit only a limited number of new T cells.

In the case of this clonotype: Its specific antigen is unknown. Base qualities are not provided; no much larger clone lies one nucleotide away.

The method behind the library was RT-PCR. The reads were generated on an Illumina HiSeq 2500. TCRdb redid the processing of the public reads, applying fastp at Q25 and MiXCR, and retained in-frame beta chains. Entries are consolidated by CDR3 protein sequence, retaining the most common genes and DNA. The sample table contains under 550,000 distinct CDR3 sequences; only one count was recorded for roughly 7.6% of them. In total, the top ten clones hold less than 15% of the sample. The CDR3 goes from the cysteine to the phenylalanine over 14 residues. CDR3 DNA is the only sequence kept; it has 42 bases, read in frame from the first base. From the germline V gene, CDR1 is SGHDT and CDR2 is YYEEEE. V and J are truncated by 2 bases and 2 bases respectively, leaving an intervening sequence of 10 bases.

The TCR originated in a man aged 45 to 70 who received an inactivated influenza vaccine. Donor details come from another sample of the same person, matched by shared clones. This chain joins TRBV5-6 to TRBJ2-5, with the D gene not confidently named. Specimen: PBMCs from blood, collected less than 30 months after vaccination. Read as DNA, the sequence is TGTGCCAGCAGCTTCCCTACAGAGCAAGAGACCCAGTACTTC. This sequence encodes CASSFPTEQETQYF.